The 19 T cell receptor beta chains below all came from one sample that was sequenced in a study of early T cells in non-severe SARS-CoV-2 infection. MiXCR, applied by TCRdb to the 5' RACE reads, yields one record per CDR3 protein. The table records 45,000 to 75,000 distinct CDR3 sequences, around 13% of them present only once. Specimen: whole blood. The origin of the receptors is an adult who was a healthcare worker with PCR-confirmed SARS-CoV-2 infection or an uninfected control (not recorded which).

Ten or more counts support this clonotype. The chain has TRBV9 and TRBJ1-2, with D hard to call. CDR3 length equals 12 residues. Trimming took 3 bases from V and 8 from J, leaving 11 bases between them. From germline, CDR1 is SGDLS and CDR2 YYNGEE. The CDR3 protein is CASSGGGQGYTF. The CDR3 DNA is TGTGCCAGCAGCGGGGGAGGGCAAGGCTACACCTTC.

There are a few counts of this clonotype. The chain uses TRBV6-6 and TRBJ2-1, with 15 bases identical to TRBD2. The CDR3 spans 18 residues. With 2 bases clipped from V and 8 bases from J, the junction kept 10 bases outside the gene matches. CDR1 is MNHNY, CDR2 SVGAGI, per germline (reference sequence). CDR3 loop: CASSYGRTSGGARDEQFF. The DNA for the CDR3 is TGTGCCAGCAGTTACGGAAGGACTAGCGGGGGGGCCAGGGATGAGCAGTTCTTC.

This chain connects TRBV7-8 to TRBJ2-1, with 11 bases identical to TRBD1. The CDR3 has 17 residues. Trimming cost V 1 base and J 1 base; bases outside gene matches: 3. Germline CDR1 reads SGHVS; CDR2 reads FQNEAQ. CDR3 DNA: TGTGCCAGCAGCTTAGGCGGACAGGGGGCGTCCTACAATGAGCAGTTCTTC. Translating gives CASSLGGQGASYNEQFF.

This clonotype has ten or more counts. The V call is TRBV6-1, the J call TRBJ1-1; 10 nucleotides match TRBD1. Germline V gene lookup returns CDR1 MNHNS and CDR2 SASEGT. The V gene end was trimmed by 4 bases and the J gene end by 4 bases; junction bases not matched to a gene: 6. The CDR3 has 15 residues. In DNA, the CDR3 is TGTGCCAGCAGTGTATCCGGGACAGGGGCCACTGAAGCTTTCTTT. Amino acid sequence: CASSVSGTGATEAFF.

The V call is TRBV6-1, the J call TRBJ2-3; 14 nucleotides agree with TRBD2. Germline lookup yields CDR1 MNHNS and CDR2 SASEGT. The CDR3 is 15 amino acids. The J segment lost 4 bases and the V segment lost 4 bases, leaving 1 base of the junction unmatched. The CDR3 nucleotides read TGTGCCAGCAGTGTGACTAGCGGGGGGGCAGATACGCAGTATTTT. Protein product: CASSVTSGGADTQYF.

The sample holds many counts of this clonotype. This chain connects TRBV5-1 to TRBJ1-3, with D possibly being TRBD1 (5 bases). V was shortened by 7 bases and J by 2 bases, with 10 bases between the two germline ends. This CDR3 has 13 amino acids. CDR1 and CDR2 (germline): SGHRS, YFSETQ. Here the CDR3 DNA reads TGCGCCAGCGCCCAGGGTACTGGAAACACCATATATTTT. Amino acid sequence: CASAQGTGNTIYF.

The chain employs TRBV9 and TRBJ1-2; 10 bases are shared with TRBD1. V lost 4 bases to trimming and J lost 2 bases; unmatched junction nucleotides: 5. This CDR3 has 15 amino acids. The germline V gene has CDR1 SGDLS and CDR2 YYNGEE. CDR3 DNA: TGTGCCAGCAGCCCAGAGGGACAGGGGAACTATGGCTACACCTTC. Protein sequence: CASSPEGQGNYGYTF.

This clonotype was counted a few times. The chain has TRBV10-3 and TRBJ2-1; D is undetermined. Trimming removed 0 bases from V and 9 bases from J, with 9 bases in between. The germline gives CDR1 ENHRY, CDR2 SYGVKD. The CDR3 covers 13 residues. The CDR3 coding sequence is TGTGCCATCAGTGAGTCCCCTCTCCGTGAGCAGTTCTTC. It yields the protein CAISESPLREQFF.

The gene calls are TRBV28 and TRBJ2-7; the D is unclear. The germline CDR1 and CDR2 sequences are MDHEN and SYDVKM. V lost 3 bases and J lost 3, with 6 bases in between. CDR3 length equals 12 residues. As DNA, the CDR3 is TGTGCCAGCAGTTTTTCAGACTACGAGCAGTACTTC. It specifies CASSFSDYEQYF.

This clonotype was detected ten times or more. The chain couples TRBV9 to TRBJ2-3, with TRBD1 matching over 7 bases. The V gene end was trimmed by 4 bases and the J gene end by 2 bases; junction bases not matched to a gene: 7. Germline loops: CDR1 SGDLS, CDR2 YYNGEE. This CDR3 region has 15 residues. CDR3 in DNA: TGTGCCAGCAGCCCCCGGACAGGACCCACAGATACGCAGTATTTT. It encodes CASSPRTGPTDTQYF.

CDR3 coding DNA: TGTGCCACCACCCCGGGAGGACAGCCCCAGCATTTT. Protein: CATTPGGQPQHF. The chain has TRBV24-1 and TRBJ1-5; no definite D call. V dropped 8 bases and J dropped 7 bases, with 11 bases sitting between them. The germline V gene encodes CDR1 KGHDR and CDR2 SFDVKD. This CDR3 comprises 12 residues.

This clonotype has only a few counts. The V gene is TRBV11-2, the J gene TRBJ2-4; 7 bases align to TRBD2. Germline V gene lookup returns CDR1 SGHAT and CDR2 FQNNGV. Trimming removed 3 bases from V and 9 bases from J; junction bases left unmatched: 8. The CDR3 extends over 14 amino acids. The CDR3 region is CASSFGLAAVIQYF. DNA for the CDR3: TGTGCCAGCAGCTTCGGCCTAGCGGCGGTCATTCAGTACTTC.

This chain connects TRBV6-6 to TRBJ2-3, with TRBD1 matching over 11 bases. The CDR3 is made up of 15 amino acids. Trimming removed 5 bases from V and 1 base from J; junction bases left unmatched: 2. Germline V lookup: CDR1 MNHNY, CDR2 SVGAGI (reference sequence). The CDR3 sequence: CASSGQGARTDTQYF. In DNA form, the CDR3 reads TGTGCCAGCAGTGGACAGGGGGCCCGCACAGATACGCAGTATTTT.

DNA of the CDR3: TGTGCCAGCAGCTTGAGATTTGGGGGCGCGTTGACCCAGTACTTC. Protein product: CASSLRFGGALTQYF. The chain has TRBV5-4 and TRBJ2-5; D might be TRBD1 (6 bases). This CDR3 region has 15 residues. Germline V lookup: CDR1 SGHNT, CDR2 YYREEE (reference sequence). The V gene lost 1 base and the J gene lost 7 bases, with 17 bases spanning the gap. Combining the CDR3 with reference TRBV5-4 and TRBJ2-5 gives the whole variable domain ETGVTQSPTHLIKTRGQQVTLRCSSQSGHNTVSWYQQALGQGPQFIFQYYREEENGRGNFPPRFSGLQFPNYSSELNVNALELDDSALYLCASSLRFGGALTQYFGPGTRLLVL.

CDR3 coding DNA: TGCAGTGCTAGAAATCAAGGCCCCGCTTCCTACGAGCAGTACTTC. This codes for CSARNQGPASYEQYF. The J gene is TRBJ2-7, the V gene TRBV20-1; D not resolved. The germline V gene encodes CDR1 DFQATT and CDR2 SNEGSKA (reference sequence). This CDR3 is 15 amino acids long. The V and J ends lost 2 bases and 1 base respectively, with 15 bases between them.

The gene calls are TRBV12-3 or TRBV12-4 and TRBJ1-4, with D possibly being TRBD1 (5 bases). CDR3 length equals 13 residues. V lost 3 bases and J 8 bases, leaving 10 bases between the germline ends. CDR3 in amino acids: CASSFGAGEKLFF. DNA for the CDR3: TGTGCCAGCAGTTTTGGGGCCGGAGAAAAACTGTTTTTT.

This clonotype was observed many times. The gene calls are TRBV7-2 and TRBJ2-3, with D perhaps TRBD2 (5 bases). V gave up 1 base and J gave up 2 bases, with 10 bases separating them. CDR1 and CDR2 (germline): SGHTA, FQGNSA. The CDR3 is 15 amino acids. CDR3 DNA sequence: TGTGCCAGCAGCTTAGACCTAGCAATCACAGATACGCAGTATTTT. Its translation: CASSLDLAITDTQYF.

A word on this clonotype: No conserved phenylalanine or tryptophan ends this CDR3, so it is likely a read error. This chain links TRBV2 with TRBJ1-6, with 7 positions matching TRBD1. Germline V CDR1 and CDR2: SNHLY, FYNNEI. The CDR3 is 15 amino acids. After removal of 7 bases from V and 5 bases from J, the junction contained 8 bases not matched to a gene. CDR3 DNA sequence: TGTGCCAGCAACCCGGCCAGGGGGGATAATTCACCCCTCCACTAT. Its protein product is CASNPARGDNSPLHY.

The chain has TRBV7-9 and TRBJ2-2; D is undetermined. Germline CDR1 SEHNR, CDR2 FQNEAQ (reference sequence). The CDR3 has 14 amino acids. Deletions cut 3 bases from V and 1 base from J, with 6 bases between. The CDR3 sequence: CASSFVGNTGELFF. The CDR3 region has the DNA TGTGCCAGCAGCTTTGTGGGGAACACCGGGGAGCTGTTTTTT. Variable domain in full (rest from reference TRBV7-9 and TRBJ2-2): DTGVSQNPRHKITKRGQNVTFRCDPISEHNRLYWYRQTLGQGPEFLTYFQNEAQLEKSRLLSDRFSAERPKGSFSTLEIQRTEQGDSAMYLCASSFVGNTGELFFGEGSRLTVL.